This T cell receptor (beta chain) was sequenced in a study of shared clonotypes between healthy human individuals. Study observations and caveats: Incompleteness in sorted-subset sequencing, despite large depth, was shown by rarefaction. In having few donors, the study represented limited genetic and exposure-history diversity. Generation of non-shared clonotypes was less probable than generation of clonotypes shared by all four donors.

Clones were sequenced by immunoSEQ multiplex PCR, and TCRdb holds only the in-frame ones, with some missing. The sample records about 190,000 clones, about 68% being singletons. Comments on this clone: No antigen is known for it.

Germline V gene sequence: CDR1 SGHTS, CDR2 YDEGEE. The CDR3 extends over 13 amino acids. V gave up 5 bases and J gave up 10 bases; unmatched junction bases: 8. The sample taken for sequencing was memory CD4+ T cells sorted from blood. Subset specified: CD45RA-negative fraction. The clonotype comes from a man aged 30-40 years in good health. V and J are TRBV5-8 and TRBJ2-1; 8 nucleotides agree with TRBD1. For the CDR3, the DNA is TGTGCCAGCAGTTTGACAGGGGATAGGGAGCAGTTCTTC. Protein: CASSLTGDREQFF.